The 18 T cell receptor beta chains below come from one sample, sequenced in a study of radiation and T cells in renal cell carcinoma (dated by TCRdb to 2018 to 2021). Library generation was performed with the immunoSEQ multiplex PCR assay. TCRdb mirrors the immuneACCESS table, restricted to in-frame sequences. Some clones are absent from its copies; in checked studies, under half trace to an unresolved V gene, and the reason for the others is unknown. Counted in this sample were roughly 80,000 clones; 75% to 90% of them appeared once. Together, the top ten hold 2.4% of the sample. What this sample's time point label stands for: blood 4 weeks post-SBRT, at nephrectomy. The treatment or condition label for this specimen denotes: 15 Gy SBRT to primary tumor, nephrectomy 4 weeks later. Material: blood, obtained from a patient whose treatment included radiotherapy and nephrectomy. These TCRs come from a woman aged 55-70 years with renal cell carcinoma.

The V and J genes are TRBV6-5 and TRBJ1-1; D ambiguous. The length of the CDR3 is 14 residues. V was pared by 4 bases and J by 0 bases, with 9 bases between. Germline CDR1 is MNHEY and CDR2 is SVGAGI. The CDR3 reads CASSSRIMNTEAFF. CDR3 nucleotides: TGTGCCAGCAGTTCACGCATCATGAACACTGAAGCTTTCTTT.

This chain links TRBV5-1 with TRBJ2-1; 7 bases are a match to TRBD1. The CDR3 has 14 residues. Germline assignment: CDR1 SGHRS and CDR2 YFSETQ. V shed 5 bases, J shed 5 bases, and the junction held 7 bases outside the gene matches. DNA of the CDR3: TGCGCCAGCAGTGTCGGACAGGTAGACAATGAGCAGTTCTTC. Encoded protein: CASSVGQVDNEQFF.

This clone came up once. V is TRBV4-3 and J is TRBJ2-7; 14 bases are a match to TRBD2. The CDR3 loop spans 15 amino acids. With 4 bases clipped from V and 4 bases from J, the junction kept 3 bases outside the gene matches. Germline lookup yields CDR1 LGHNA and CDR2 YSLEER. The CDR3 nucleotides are TGCGCCAGCAGCCTGGGACTAGCGGGAGCTTACGAGCAGTACTTC. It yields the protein CASSLGLAGAYEQYF.

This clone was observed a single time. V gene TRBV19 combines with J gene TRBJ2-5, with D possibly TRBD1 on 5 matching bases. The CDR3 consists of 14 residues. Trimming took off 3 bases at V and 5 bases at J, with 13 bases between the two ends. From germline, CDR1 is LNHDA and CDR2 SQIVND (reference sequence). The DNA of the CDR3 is TGTGCCAGTAGTATGGGGCCAACCAGGGAGACCCAGTACTTC. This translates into CASSMGPTRETQYF.

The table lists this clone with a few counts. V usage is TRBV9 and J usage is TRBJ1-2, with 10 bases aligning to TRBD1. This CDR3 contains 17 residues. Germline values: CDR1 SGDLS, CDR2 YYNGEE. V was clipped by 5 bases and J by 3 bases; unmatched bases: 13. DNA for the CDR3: TGTGCCAGCAGTCATACCCAAAGGGACAGGGGCGACTATGGCTACACCTTC. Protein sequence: CASSHTQRDRGDYGYTF.

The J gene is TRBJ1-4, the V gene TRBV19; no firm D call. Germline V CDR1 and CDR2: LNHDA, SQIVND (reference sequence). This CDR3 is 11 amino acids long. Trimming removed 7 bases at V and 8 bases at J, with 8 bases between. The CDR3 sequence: CASIYREKLFF. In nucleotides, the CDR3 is TGTGCCAGTATTTATCGGGAAAAACTGTTTTTT.

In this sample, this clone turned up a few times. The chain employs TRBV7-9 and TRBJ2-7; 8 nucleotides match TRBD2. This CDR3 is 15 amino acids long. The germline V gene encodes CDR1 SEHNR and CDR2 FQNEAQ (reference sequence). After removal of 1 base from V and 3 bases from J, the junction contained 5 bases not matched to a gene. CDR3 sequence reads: CASSLGLAGIYEQYF. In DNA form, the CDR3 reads TGTGCCAGCAGCTTAGGCCTAGCGGGCATCTACGAGCAGTACTTC.

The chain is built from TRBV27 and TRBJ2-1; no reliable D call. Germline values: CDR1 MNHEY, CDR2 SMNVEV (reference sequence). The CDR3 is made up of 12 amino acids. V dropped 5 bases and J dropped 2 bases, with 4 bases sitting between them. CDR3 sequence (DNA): TGTGCCAGCAGTCCCCCCTACAATGAGCAGTTCTTC. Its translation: CASSPPYNEQFF.

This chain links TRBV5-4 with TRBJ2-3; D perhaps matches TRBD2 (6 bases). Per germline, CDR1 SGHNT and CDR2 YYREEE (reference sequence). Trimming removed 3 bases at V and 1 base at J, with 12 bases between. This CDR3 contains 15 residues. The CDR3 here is CASSSAGKGTDTQYF. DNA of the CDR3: TGTGCCAGCAGCTCCGCGGGGAAGGGCACAGATACGCAGTATTTT.

The CDR3: CASSLGSQETQYF. The CDR3 DNA sequence: TGTGCCAGCAGCTTAGGTAGCCAAGAGACCCAGTACTTC. This chain uses TRBV11-1 with TRBJ2-5, with D unclear. This CDR3 is built from 13 residues. Germline CDR1 reads SGHAT; CDR2 reads FQDESV (reference sequence). Trimming shortened V by 1 base and J by 1 base, and 4 bases separated the two germline ends.

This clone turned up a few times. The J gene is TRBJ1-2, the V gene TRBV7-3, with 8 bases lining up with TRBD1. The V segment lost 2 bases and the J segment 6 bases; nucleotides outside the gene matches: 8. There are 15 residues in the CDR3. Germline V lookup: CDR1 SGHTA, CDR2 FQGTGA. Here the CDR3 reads CASSLGLTTGDGYTF. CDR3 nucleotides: TGTGCCAGCAGCTTAGGATTGACGACAGGGGATGGCTACACCTTC.

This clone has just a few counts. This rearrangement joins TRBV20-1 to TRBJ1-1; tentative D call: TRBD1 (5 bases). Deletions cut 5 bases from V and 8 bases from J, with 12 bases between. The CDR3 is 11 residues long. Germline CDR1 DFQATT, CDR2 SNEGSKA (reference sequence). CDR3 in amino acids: CSARRAPEAFF. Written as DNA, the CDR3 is TGCAGTGCTCGCAGGGCCCCAGAAGCTTTCTTT.

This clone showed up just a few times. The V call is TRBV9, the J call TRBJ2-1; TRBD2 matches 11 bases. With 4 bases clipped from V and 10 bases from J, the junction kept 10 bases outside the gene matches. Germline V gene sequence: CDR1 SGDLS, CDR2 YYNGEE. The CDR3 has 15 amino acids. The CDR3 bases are TGTGCCAGCAGCTTAACTAGCGGGAGTAGTAACGAGCAGTTCTTC. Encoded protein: CASSLTSGSSNEQFF.

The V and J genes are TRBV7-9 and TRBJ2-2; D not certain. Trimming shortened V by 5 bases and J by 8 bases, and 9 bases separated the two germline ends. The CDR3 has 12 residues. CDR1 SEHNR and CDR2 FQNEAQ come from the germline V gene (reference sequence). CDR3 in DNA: TGTGCCAGCAGCCCCGACATTGGGGAGCTGTTTTTT. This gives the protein CASSPDIGELFF.

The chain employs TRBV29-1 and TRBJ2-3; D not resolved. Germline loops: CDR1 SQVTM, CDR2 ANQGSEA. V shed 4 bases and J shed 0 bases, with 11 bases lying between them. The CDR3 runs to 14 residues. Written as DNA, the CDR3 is TGCAGCGTTGCCCAGATAGATAGCACAGATACGCAGTATTTT. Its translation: CSVAQIDSTDTQYF.

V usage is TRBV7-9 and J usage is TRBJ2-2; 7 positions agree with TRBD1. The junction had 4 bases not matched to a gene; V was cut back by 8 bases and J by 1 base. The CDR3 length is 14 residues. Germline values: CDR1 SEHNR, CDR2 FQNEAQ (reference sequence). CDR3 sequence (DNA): TGTGCCAGCCTTGACAGGGAGAACACCGGGGAGCTGTTTTTT. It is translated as CASLDRENTGELFF.

The CDR3, as DNA: TGTGCCAGTAGTTTGGCGGGGGGCGCGGACCCTGAAGCTTTCTTT. This encodes CASSLAGGADPEAFF. The V call is TRBV19, the J call TRBJ1-1; D might be TRBD1 (6 bases). The V and J ends lost 5 bases and 6 bases respectively, with 19 bases between them. There are 15 residues in the CDR3. Per germline, CDR1 LNHDA and CDR2 SQIVND (reference sequence). The full variable domain, completed using reference TRBV19 and TRBJ1-1, is DGGITQSPKYLFRKEGQNVTLSCEQNLNHDAMYWYRQDPGQGLRLIYYSQIVNDFQKGDIAEGYSVSREKKESFPLTVTSAQKNPTAFYLCASSLAGGADPEAFFGQGTRLTVV.

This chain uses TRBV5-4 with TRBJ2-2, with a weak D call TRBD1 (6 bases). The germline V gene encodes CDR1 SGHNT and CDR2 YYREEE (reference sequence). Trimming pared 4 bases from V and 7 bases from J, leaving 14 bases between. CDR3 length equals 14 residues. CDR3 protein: CASSADSVGGELFF. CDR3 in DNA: TGTGCCAGCAGCGCGGACAGCGTCGGCGGGGAGCTGTTTTTT.